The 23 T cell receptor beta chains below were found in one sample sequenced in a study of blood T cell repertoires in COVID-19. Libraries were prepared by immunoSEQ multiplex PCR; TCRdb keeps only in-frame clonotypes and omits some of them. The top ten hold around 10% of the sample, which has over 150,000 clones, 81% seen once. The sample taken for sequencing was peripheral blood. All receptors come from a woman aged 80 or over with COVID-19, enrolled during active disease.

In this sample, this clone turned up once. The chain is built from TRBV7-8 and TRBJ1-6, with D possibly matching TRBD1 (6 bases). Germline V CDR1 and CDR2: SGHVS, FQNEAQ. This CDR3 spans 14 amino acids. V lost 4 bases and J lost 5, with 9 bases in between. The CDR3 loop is CASSWTENNSPLHF. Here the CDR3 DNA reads TGTGCCAGCAGCTGGACAGAAAATAATTCACCCCTCCACTTT.

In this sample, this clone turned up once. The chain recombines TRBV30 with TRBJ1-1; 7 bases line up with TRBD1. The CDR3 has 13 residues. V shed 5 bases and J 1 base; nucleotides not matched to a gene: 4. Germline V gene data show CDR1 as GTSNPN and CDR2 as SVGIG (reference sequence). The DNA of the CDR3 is TGTGCCTGGGAACAGGGGAAGAACACTGAAGCTTTCTTT. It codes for CAWEQGKNTEAFF.

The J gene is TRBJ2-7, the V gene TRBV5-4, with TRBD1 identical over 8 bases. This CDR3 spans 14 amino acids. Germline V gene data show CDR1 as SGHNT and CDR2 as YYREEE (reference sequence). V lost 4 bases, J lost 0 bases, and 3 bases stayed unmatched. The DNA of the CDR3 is TGTGCCAGCAGCCTTGGACAGGGCTCCTACGAGCAGTACTTC. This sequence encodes CASSLGQGSYEQYF.

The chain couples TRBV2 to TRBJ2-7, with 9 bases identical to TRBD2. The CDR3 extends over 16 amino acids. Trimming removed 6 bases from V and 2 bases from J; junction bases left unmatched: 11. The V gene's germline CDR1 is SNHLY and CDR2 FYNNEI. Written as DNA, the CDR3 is TGTGCCAGCAGCTATTATCAGACTAGCGGAACCTACGAGCAGTACTTC. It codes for CASSYYQTSGTYEQYF.

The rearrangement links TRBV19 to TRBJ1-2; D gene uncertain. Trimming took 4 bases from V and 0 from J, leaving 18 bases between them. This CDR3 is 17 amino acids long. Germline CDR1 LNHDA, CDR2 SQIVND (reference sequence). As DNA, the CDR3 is TGTGCCAGTAGTACAGTCCGGGATCCACCTTCTAACTATGGCTACACCTTC. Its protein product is CASSTVRDPPSNYGYTF.

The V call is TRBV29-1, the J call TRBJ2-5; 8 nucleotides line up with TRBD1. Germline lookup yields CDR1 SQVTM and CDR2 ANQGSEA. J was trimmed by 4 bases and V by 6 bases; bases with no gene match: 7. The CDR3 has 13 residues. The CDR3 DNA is TGCAGCGTCATCTCCCAGGGGGCAGAGACCCAGTACTTC. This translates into CSVISQGAETQYF. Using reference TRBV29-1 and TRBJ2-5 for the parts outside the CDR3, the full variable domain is SAVISQKPSRDICQRGTSLTIQCQVDSQVTMMFWYRQQPGQSLTLIATANQGSEATYESGFVIDKFPISRPNLTFSTLTVSNMSPEDSSIYLCSVISQGAETQYFGPGTRLLVL.

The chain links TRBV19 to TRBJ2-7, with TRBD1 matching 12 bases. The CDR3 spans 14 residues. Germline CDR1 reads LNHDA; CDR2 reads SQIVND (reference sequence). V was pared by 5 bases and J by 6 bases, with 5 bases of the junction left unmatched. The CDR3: CASSLGQGAFEQYF. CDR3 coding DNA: TGTGCCAGTAGTTTGGGACAGGGGGCCTTCGAGCAGTACTTC.

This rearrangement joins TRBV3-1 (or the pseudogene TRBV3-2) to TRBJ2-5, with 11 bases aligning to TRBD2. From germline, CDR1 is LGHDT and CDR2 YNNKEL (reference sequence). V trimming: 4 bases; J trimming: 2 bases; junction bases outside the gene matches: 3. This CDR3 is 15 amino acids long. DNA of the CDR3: TGTGCCAGCAGCCCGACTAGCGGGGAGCAAGAGACCCAGTACTTC. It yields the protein CASSPTSGEQETQYF.

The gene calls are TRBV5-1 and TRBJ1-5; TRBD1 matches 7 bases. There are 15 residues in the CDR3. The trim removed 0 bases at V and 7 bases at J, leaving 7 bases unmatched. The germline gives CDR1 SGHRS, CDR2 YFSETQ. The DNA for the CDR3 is TGCGCCAGCAGCTTGGAGGGACAGTGGGGACAGCCCCAGCATTTT. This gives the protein CASSLEGQWGQPQHF.

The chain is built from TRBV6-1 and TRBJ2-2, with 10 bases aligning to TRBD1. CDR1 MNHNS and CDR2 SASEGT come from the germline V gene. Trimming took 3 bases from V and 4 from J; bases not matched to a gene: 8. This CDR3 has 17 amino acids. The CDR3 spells CASSERDRGWSTGELFF. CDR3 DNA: TGTGCCAGCAGTGAGAGGGACAGGGGTTGGAGCACCGGGGAGCTGTTTTTT.

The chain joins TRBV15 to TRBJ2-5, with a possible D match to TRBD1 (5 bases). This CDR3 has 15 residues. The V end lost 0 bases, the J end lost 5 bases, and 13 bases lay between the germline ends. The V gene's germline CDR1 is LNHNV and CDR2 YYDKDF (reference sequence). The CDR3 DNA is TGTGCCACCAGCAGAGATGGGGCCACGGACGAGACCCAGTACTTC. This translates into CATSRDGATDETQYF.

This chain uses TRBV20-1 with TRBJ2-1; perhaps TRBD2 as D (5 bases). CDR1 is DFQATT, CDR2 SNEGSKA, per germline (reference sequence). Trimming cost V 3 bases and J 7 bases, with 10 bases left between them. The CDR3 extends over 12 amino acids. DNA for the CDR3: TGCAGTGCTAGTCCCCGAGGGAATGAGCAGTTCTTC. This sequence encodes CSASPRGNEQFF.

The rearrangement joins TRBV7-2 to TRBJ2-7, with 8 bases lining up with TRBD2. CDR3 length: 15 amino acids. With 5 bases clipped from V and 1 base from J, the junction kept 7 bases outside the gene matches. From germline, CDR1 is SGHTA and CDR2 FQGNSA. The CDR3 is CASSVRAGGSYEQYF. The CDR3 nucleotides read TGTGCCAGCAGCGTCCGGGCGGGAGGATCCTACGAGCAGTACTTC.

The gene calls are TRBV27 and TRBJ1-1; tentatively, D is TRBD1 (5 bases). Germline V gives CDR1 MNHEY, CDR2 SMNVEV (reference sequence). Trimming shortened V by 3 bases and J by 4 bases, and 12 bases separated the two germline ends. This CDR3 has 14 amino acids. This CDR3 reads CASSFSKGSTEAFF. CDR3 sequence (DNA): TGTGCCAGCAGTTTCTCCAAGGGGTCCACTGAAGCTTTCTTT.

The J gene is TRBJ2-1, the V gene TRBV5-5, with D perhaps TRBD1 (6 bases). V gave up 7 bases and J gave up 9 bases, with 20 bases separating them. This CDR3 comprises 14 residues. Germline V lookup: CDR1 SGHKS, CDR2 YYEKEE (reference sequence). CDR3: CASGYEQQGIEQFF. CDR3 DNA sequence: TGTGCCAGCGGTTATGAACAACAGGGTATTGAGCAGTTCTTC.

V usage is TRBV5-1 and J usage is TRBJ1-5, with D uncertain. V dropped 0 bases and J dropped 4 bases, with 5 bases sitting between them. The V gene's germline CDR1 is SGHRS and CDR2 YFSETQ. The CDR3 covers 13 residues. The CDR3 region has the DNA TGCGCCAGCAGCTTGGGTCCAAATCAGCCCCAGCATTTT. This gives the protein CASSLGPNQPQHF.

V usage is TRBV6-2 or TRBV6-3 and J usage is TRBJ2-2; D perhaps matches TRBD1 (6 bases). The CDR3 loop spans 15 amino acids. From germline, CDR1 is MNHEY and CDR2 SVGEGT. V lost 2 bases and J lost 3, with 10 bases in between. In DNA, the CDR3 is TGTGCCAGCAGTTACGGGCAGGGGTACACCGGGGAGCTGTTTTTT. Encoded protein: CASSYGQGYTGELFF.

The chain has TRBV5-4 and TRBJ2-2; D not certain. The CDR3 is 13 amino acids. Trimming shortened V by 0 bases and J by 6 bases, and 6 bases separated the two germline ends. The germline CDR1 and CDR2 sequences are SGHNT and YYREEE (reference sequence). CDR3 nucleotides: TGTGCCAGCAGCTTGGATCAGTCCGGGGAGCTGTTTTTT. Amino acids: CASSLDQSGELFF.

CDR3 protein: CASSLSGTGHQPQHF. The CDR3 DNA reads TGCGCCAGCAGCTTGTCCGGGACAGGACATCAGCCCCAGCATTTT. J is TRBJ1-5 and V is TRBV5-1; TRBD1 agrees at 8 bases. The CDR3 contains 15 residues. V shed 1 base, J shed 5 bases, and the junction held 5 bases outside the gene matches. The germline V gene encodes CDR1 SGHRS and CDR2 YFSETQ.

CDR3 protein: CASSPQPTGNYGYTF. The CDR3 DNA reads TGTGCCAGCAGCCCACAACCGACGGGTAACTATGGCTACACCTTC. V and J are TRBV4-2 and TRBJ1-2; D is unresolved. Trimming removed 4 bases at V and 1 base at J, with 13 bases between. Germline V gene data show CDR1 as LGHNA and CDR2 as YNFKEQ. This CDR3 is 15 amino acids long.

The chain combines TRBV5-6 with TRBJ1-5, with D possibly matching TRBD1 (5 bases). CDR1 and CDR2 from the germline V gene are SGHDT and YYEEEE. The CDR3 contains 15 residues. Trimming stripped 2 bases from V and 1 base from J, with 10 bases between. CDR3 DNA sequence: TGTGCCAGCAGCTTCAGGGCCCTGAGCAATCAGCCCCAGCATTTT. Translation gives CASSFRALSNQPQHF.

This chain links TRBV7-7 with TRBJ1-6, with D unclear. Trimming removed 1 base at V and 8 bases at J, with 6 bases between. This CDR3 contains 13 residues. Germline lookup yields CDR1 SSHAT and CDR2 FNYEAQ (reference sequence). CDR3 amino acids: CASSLDRHSPLHF. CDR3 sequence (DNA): TGTGCCAGCAGCTTAGACAGACATTCACCCCTCCACTTT.

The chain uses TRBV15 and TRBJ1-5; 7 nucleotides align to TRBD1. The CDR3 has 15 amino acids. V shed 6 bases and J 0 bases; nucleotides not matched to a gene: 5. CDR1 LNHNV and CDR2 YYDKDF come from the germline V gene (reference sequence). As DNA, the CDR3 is TGTGCCACCAGTCTAGGACAGGATAGCAATCAGCCCCAGCATTTT. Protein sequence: CATSLGQDSNQPQHF. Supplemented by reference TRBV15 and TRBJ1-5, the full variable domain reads DAMVIQNPRYQVTQFGKPVTLSCSQTLNHNVMYWYQQKSSQAPKLLFHYYDKDFNNEADTPDNFQSRRPNTSFCFLDIRSPGLGDTAMYLCATSLGQDSNQPQHFGDGTRLSIL.